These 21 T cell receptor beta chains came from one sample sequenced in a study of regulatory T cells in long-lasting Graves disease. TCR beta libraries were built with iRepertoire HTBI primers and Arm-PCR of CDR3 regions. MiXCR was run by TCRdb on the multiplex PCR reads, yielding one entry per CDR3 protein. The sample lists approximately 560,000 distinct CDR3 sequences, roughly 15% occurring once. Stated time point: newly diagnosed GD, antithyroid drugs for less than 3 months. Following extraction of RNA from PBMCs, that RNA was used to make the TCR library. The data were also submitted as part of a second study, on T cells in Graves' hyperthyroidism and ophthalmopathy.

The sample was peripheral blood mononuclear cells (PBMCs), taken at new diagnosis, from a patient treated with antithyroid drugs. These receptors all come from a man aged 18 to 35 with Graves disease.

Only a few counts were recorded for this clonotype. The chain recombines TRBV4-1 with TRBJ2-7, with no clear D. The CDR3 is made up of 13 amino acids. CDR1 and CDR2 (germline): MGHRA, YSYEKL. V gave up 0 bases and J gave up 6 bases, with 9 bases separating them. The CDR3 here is CASSQDLGFEQYF. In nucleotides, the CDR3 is TGCGCCAGCAGCCAAGATCTGGGTTTCGAGCAGTACTTC.

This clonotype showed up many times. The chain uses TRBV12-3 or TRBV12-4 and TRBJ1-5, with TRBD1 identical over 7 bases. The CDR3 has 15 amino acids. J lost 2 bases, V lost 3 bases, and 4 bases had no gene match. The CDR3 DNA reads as TGTGCCAGCAGTTTCAGGGGGTTCCGCAATCAGCCCCAGCATTTT. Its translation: CASSFRGFRNQPQHF.

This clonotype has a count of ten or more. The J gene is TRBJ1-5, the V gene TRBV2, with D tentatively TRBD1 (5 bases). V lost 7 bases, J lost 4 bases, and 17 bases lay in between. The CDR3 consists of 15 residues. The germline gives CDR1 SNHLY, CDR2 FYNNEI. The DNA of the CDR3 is TGTGCCAGCACCCCGCAGGGCCTCACTAATCAGCCCCAGCATTTT. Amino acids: CASTPQGLTNQPQHF. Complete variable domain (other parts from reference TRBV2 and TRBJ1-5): EPEVTQTPSHQVTQMGQEVILRCVPISNHLYFYWYRQILGQKVEFLVSFYNNEISEKSEIFDDQFSVERPDGSNFTLKIRSTKLEDSAMYFCASTPQGLTNQPQHFGDGTRLSIL.

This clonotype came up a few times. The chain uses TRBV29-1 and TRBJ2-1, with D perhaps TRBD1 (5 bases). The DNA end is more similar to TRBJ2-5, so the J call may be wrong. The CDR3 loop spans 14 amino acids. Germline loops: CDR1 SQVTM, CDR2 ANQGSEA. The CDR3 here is CSDLTVDLQETQYF. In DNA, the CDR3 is TGCAGCGATTTGACAGTGGACCTCCAAGAGACCCAGTACTTC.

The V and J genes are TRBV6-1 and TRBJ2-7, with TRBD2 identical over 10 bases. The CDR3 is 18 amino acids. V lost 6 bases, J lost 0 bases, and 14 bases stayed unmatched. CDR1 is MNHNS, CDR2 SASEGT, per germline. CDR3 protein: CASSPWASGSQISYEQYF. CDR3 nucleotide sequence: TGTGCCAGCAGCCCGTGGGCTAGCGGGAGTCAAATCTCCTACGAGCAGTACTTC.

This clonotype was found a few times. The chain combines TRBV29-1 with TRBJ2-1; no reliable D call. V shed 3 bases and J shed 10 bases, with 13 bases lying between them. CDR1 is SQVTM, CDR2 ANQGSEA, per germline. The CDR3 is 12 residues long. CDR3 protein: CSVDGVMFEQFF. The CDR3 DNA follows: TGCAGCGTTGATGGGGTGATGTTCGAGCAGTTCTTC.

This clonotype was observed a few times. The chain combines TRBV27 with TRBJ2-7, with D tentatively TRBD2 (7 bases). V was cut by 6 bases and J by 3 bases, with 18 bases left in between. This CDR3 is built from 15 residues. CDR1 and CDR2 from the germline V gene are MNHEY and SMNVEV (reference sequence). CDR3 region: CASSFEGRGIYEQYF. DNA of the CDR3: TGTGCCAGCAGCTTTGAGGGGAGGGGGATCTACGAGCAGTACTTC.

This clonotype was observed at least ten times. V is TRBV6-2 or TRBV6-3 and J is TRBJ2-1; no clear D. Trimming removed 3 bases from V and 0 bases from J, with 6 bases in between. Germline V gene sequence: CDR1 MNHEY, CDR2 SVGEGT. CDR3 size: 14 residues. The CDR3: CASSYEASYNEQFF. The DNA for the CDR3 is TGTGCCAGCAGTTATGAGGCCTCCTACAATGAGCAGTTCTTC.

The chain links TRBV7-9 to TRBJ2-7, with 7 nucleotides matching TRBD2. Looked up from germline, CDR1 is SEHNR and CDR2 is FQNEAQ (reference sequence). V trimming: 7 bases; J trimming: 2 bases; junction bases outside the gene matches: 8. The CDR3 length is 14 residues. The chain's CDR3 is CASTGGRGAYEQYF. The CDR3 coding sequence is TGTGCCAGCACCGGCGGGAGAGGGGCCTACGAGCAGTACTTC.

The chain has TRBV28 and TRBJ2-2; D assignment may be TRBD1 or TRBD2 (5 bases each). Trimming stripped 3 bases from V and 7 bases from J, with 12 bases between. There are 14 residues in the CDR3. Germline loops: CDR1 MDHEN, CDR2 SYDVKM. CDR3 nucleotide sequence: TGTGCCAGCAGTTTGAAGGGGACGGGCGGGGAGCTGTTTTTT. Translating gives CASSLKGTGGELFF.

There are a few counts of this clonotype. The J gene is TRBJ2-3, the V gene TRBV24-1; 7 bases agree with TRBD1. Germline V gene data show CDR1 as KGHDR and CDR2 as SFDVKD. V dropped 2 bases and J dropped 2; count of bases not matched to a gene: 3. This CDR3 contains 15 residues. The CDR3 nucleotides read TGTGCCACCAGTGATTCCGGGACAGACACAGATACGCAGTATTTT. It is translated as CATSDSGTDTDTQYF.

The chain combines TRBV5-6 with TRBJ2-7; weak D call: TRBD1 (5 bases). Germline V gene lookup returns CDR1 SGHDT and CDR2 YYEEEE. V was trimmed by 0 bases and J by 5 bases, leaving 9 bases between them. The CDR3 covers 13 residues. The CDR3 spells CASSLVARDEQYF. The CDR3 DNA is TGTGCCAGCAGCTTGGTAGCCAGGGACGAGCAGTACTTC. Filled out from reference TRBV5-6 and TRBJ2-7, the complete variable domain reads DAGVTQSPTHLIKTRGQQVTLRCSPKSGHDTVSWYQQALGQGPQFIFQYYEEEERQRGNFPDRFSGHQFPNYSSELNVNALLLGDSALYLCASSLVARDEQYFGPGTRLTVT.

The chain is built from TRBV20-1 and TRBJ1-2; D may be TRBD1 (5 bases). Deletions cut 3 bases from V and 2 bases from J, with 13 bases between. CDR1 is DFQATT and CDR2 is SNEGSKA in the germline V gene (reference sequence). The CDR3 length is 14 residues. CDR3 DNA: TGCAGTGCTAGTCGAGGGGACCTAAACTATGGCTACACCTTC. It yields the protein CSASRGDLNYGYTF.

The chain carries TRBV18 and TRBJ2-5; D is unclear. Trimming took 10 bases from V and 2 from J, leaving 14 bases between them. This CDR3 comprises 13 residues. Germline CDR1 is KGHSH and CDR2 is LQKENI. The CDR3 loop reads CATLPVQQETQYF. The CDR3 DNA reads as TGTGCCACCCTACCGGTCCAACAAGAGACCCAGTACTTC.

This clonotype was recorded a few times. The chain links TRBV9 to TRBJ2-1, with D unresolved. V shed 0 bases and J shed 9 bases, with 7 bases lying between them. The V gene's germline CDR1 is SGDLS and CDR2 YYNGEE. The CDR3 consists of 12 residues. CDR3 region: CASSVGGSEQFF. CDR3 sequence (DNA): TGTGCCAGCAGCGTAGGGGGAAGTGAGCAGTTCTTC. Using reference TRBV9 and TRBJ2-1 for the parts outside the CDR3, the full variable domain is DSGVTQTPKHLITATGQRVTLRCSPRSGDLSVYWYQQSLDQGLQFLIQYYNGEERAKGNILERFSAQQFPDLHSELNLSSLELGDSALYFCASSVGGSEQFFGPGTRLTVL.

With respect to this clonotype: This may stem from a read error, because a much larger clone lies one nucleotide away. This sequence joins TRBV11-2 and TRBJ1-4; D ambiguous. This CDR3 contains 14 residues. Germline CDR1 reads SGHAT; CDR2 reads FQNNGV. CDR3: CASSLERFGERLFF. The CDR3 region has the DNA TGTGCCAGCAGCTTAGAGCGGTTTGGCGAAAGACTGTTTTTT.

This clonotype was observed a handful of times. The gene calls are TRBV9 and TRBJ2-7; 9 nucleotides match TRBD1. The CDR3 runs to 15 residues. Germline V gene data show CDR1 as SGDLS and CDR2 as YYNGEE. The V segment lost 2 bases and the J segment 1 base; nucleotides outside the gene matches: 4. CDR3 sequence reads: CASSVGTGLSYEQYF. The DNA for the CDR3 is TGTGCCAGCAGCGTCGGGACAGGGTTATCCTACGAGCAGTACTTC.

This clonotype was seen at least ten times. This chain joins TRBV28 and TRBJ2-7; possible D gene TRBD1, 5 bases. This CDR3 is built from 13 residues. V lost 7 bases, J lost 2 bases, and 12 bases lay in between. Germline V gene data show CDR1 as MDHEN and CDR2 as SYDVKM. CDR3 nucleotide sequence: TGTGCCAGCACCCTCAGGGAACCCTACGAGCAGTACTTC. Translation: CASTLREPYEQYF. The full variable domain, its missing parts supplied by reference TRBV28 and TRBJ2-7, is DVKVTQSSRYLVKRTGEKVFLECVQDMDHENMFWYRQDPGLGLRLIYFSYDVKMKEKGDIPEGYSVSREKKERFSLILESASTNQTSMYLCASTLREPYEQYFGPGTRLTVT.

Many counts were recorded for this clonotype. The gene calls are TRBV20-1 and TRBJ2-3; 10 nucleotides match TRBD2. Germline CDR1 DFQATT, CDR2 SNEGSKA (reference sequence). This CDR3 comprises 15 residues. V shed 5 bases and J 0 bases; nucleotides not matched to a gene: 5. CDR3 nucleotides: TGCAGTGCTGGATTGACTAGCGGGAGCACAGATACGCAGTATTTT. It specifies CSAGLTSGSTDTQYF.

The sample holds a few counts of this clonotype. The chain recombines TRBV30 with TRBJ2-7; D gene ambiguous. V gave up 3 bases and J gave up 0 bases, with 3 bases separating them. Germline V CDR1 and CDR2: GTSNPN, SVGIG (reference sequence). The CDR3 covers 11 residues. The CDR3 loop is CAWRSSYEQYF. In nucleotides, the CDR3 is TGTGCCTGGAGGAGCTCCTACGAGCAGTACTTC.

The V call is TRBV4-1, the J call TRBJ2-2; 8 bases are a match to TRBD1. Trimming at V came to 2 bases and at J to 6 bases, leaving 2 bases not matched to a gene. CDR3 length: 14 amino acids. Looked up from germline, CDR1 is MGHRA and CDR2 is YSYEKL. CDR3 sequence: CASSQHRGSGELFF. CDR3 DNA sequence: TGCGCCAGCAGCCAACACAGGGGGTCCGGGGAGCTGTTTTTT.